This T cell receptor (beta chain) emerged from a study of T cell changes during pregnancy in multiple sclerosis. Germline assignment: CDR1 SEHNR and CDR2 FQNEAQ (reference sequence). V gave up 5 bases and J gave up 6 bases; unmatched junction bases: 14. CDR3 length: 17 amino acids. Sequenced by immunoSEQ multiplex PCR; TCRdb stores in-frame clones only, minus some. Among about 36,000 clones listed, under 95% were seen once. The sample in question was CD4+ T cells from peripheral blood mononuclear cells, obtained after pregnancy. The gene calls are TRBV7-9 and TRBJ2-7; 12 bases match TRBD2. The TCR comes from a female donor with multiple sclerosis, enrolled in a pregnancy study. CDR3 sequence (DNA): TGTGCCAGCAGCCCATGGAGTGTACTAGCGGGAGGTCGCGAGCAGTACTTC. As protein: CASSPWSVLAGGREQYF.